The 30 T cell receptor beta chains in this list originate from one sample, sequenced in a study of beta chain features in type 1 diabetes. Expressed TCRB transcripts were sequenced because the isolated RNA had all been reverse transcribed beforehand. Only in-frame clones appear in the TCRdb table, and some are missing; sequencing was by immunoSEQ multiplex PCR. The data show about 900,000 clones, 15% to 20% seen once. The sample consisted of naive CD4+ T cells from blood. These receptors all come from a woman under 30 in good health.

This clone was counted between two and nine times. In DNA, the CDR3 is TGTGCCAGCAGTGGAGCTAGCGGGAGAGCCTACAATGAGCAGTTCTTC. Protein product: CASSGASGRAYNEQFF. The genes are TRBV2 and TRBJ2-1, with 10 nucleotides matching TRBD2. This CDR3 is 16 amino acids long. Germline trimming cut 4 bases from V and 2 bases from J; bases unmatched to any gene: 5. Germline-derived CDR1 and CDR2 are SNHLY and FYNNEI. The full variable domain, completed using reference TRBV2 and TRBJ2-1, is EPEVTQTPSHQVTQMGQEVILRCVPISNHLYFYWYRQILGQKVEFLVSFYNNEISEKSEIFDDQFSVERPDGSNFTLKIRSTKLEDSAMYFCASSGASGRAYNEQFFGPGTRLTVL.

The sample holds a few counts of this clone. The J gene is TRBJ1-2, the V gene TRBV7-8; 11 nucleotides agree with TRBD1. CDR3 length: 15 residues. J lost 5 bases, V lost 5 bases, and 7 bases had no gene match. CDR1 and CDR2 from the germline V gene are SGHVS and FQNEAQ. Here the CDR3 DNA reads TGTGCCAGCAGCCAAGGACAGGGGGCGGTATATGGCTACACCTTC. Amino acids: CASSQGQGAVYGYTF.

This clone was recorded a few times. This chain uses TRBV25-1 with TRBJ2-1; the match to TRBD2 covers 9 bases. The V and J ends lost 7 bases and 8 bases, in that order; junction bases with no gene match: 9. Per germline, CDR1 MGHDK and CDR2 SYGVNS. The CDR3 runs to 14 residues. The CDR3 DNA follows: TGTGCCAGCACGAGGCGGGAGGGCCGCGATGAGCAGTTCTTC. This codes for CASTRREGRDEQFF.

This chain links TRBV25-1 with TRBJ2-3; D is unclear. The V gene's germline CDR1 is MGHDK and CDR2 SYGVNS. Trimming took 5 bases from V and 2 from J, leaving 8 bases between them. CDR3 size: 13 residues. The CDR3 spells CASSKASTDTQYF. CDR3 in DNA: TGTGCCAGCAGTAAGGCATCCACAGATACGCAGTATTTT.

This clone is a singleton in its sample. This chain uses TRBV10-2 with TRBJ2-7; TRBD1 might be the D (5 bases). The CDR3 extends over 14 amino acids. Germline values: CDR1 WSHSY, CDR2 SAAADI. The V gene lost 3 bases and the J gene lost 0 bases, with 9 bases spanning the gap. As DNA, the CDR3 is TGCGCCAGCAGTGACTGGGGCGGCTCCTACGAGCAGTACTTC. Translated: CASSDWGGSYEQYF.

This chain connects TRBV6-6 to TRBJ2-7; weak D call: TRBD1 (5 bases). The CDR3 contains 13 residues. Germline V gives CDR1 MNHNY, CDR2 SVGAGI (reference sequence). Trimming removed 8 bases from V and 0 bases from J, with 11 bases in between. CDR3 DNA: TGTGCCAGCGGGGCACCGAACTCCTACGAGCAGTACTTC. It encodes CASGAPNSYEQYF.

This chain joins TRBV7-2 and TRBJ2-7, with 9 nucleotides matching TRBD2. The V segment lost 2 bases and the J segment 2 bases; nucleotides outside the gene matches: 16. Per the germline V gene, CDR1 is SGHTA and CDR2 is FQGNSA. The CDR3 totals 19 residues. The chain's CDR3 is CASSLRPLGGRGTAYEQYF. CDR3 sequence (DNA): TGTGCCAGCAGCTTAAGGCCTTTGGGCGGGAGGGGGACCGCCTACGAGCAGTACTTC.

This clone was counted a few times. Other DNA sequences in this specimen translate into the identical CDR3. The CDR3 is CASSPQRGYTEAFF. In DNA form, the CDR3 reads TGTGCCAGCAGCCCACAACGCGGGTACACTGAAGCTTTCTTT. The rearrangement joins TRBV6-1 to TRBJ1-1; no firm D call. This CDR3 has 14 amino acids. CDR1 and CDR2 from the germline V gene are MNHNS and SASEGT. V was cut by 6 bases and J by 3 bases, with 14 bases left in between.

The chain combines TRBV7-2 with TRBJ2-4; no reliable D call. Germline V gives CDR1 SGHTA, CDR2 FQGNSA. The CDR3 length is 13 residues. The V end lost 5 bases, the J end lost 5 bases, and 10 bases lay between the germline ends. Here the CDR3 reads CASSPGRENIQYF. The CDR3 DNA reads as TGTGCCAGCAGCCCCGGGCGCGAAAACATTCAGTACTTC.

The J gene is TRBJ2-5, the V gene TRBV15; the match to TRBD1 covers 7 bases. Germline CDR1 reads LNHNV; CDR2 reads YYDKDF (reference sequence). V gave up 0 bases and J gave up 6 bases; unmatched junction bases: 1. This CDR3 has 13 amino acids. The CDR3 protein is CATSREGQKTQYF. In nucleotides, the CDR3 is TGTGCCACCAGCAGAGAGGGACAGAAGACCCAGTACTTC.

V and J are TRBV18 and TRBJ1-4; 7 nucleotides line up with TRBD1. Per the germline V gene, CDR1 is KGHSH and CDR2 is LQKENI. The CDR3 totals 15 residues. V shed 3 bases, J shed 8 bases, and the junction held 9 bases outside the gene matches. CDR3: CASSPDWTGGEKLFF. The CDR3 bases are TGTGCCAGCTCACCCGATTGGACAGGCGGGGAAAAACTGTTTTTT. Complete variable domain (other parts from reference TRBV18 and TRBJ1-4): NAGVMQNPRHLVRRRGQEARLRCSPMKGHSHVYWYRQLPEEGLKFMVYLQKENIIDESGMPKERFSAEFPKEGPSILRIQQVVRGDSAAYFCASSPDWTGGEKLFFGSGTQLSVL.

The chain recombines TRBV7-9 with TRBJ1-1; 8 bases fit TRBD1. This CDR3 contains 14 residues. After removal of 4 bases from V and 4 bases from J, the junction contained 5 bases not matched to a gene. Germline lookup yields CDR1 SEHNR and CDR2 FQNEAQ (reference sequence). CDR3 nucleotide sequence: TGTGCCAGCAGCTACGGACAGGGTCGCACTGAAGCTTTCTTT. It is translated as CASSYGQGRTEAFF.

The gene calls are TRBV5-6 and TRBJ1-4; D might be TRBD1 (5 bases). CDR3 length equals 13 residues. CDR1 SGHDT and CDR2 YYEEEE come from the germline V gene. Between the trimmed V and J ends, which lost 3 bases and 4 bases, there was a span of 7 bases. The CDR3 reads CASSSQGNEKLFF. CDR3 in DNA: TGTGCCAGCAGCTCCCAGGGTAATGAAAAACTGTTTTTT.

As for this clone: Other DNA sequences in this sample translate to the same CDR3. This chain uses TRBV20-1 with TRBJ2-1; D is unresolved. Trimming shortened V by 3 bases and J by 7 bases, and 7 bases separated the two germline ends. This CDR3 is 11 amino acids long. Looked up from germline, CDR1 is DFQATT and CDR2 is SNEGSKA (reference sequence). DNA for the CDR3: TGCAGTGCTAGCGGATGGAATGAGCAGTTCTTC. Its protein is CSASGWNEQFF.

The V and J genes are TRBV5-1 and TRBJ2-3; TRBD2 matches 12 bases. Unmatched junction bases numbered 6, after V lost 4 bases and J lost 3 bases. The CDR3 has 16 amino acids. The germline V gene encodes CDR1 SGHRS and CDR2 YFSETQ. The CDR3 sequence: CASSPWTSGETDTQYF. The CDR3 DNA reads TGCGCCAGCAGCCCTTGGACTAGCGGGGAAACAGATACGCAGTATTTT.

The chain couples TRBV7-8 to TRBJ1-2; TRBD1 might be the D (5 bases). The ends were cut back, 5 bases at V and 5 bases at J, with 15 bases in the middle. This CDR3 contains 14 residues. Germline CDR1 and CDR2: SGHVS and FQNEAQ. The DNA of the CDR3 is TGTGCCAGCAGCCCCCGGGACTGGGGATATGGCTACACCTTC. Its protein product is CASSPRDWGYGYTF. The whole variable domain, filled in from reference TRBV7-8 and TRBJ1-2, reads GAGVSQSPRYKVAKRGQDVALRCDPISGHVSLFWYQQALGQGPEFLTYFQNEAQLDKSGLPSDRFFAERPEGSVSTLKIQRTQQEDSAVYLCASSPRDWGYGYTFGSGTRLTVV.

The gene calls are TRBV11-2 and TRBJ2-1, with 11 bases lining up with TRBD2. The CDR3 contains 17 residues. The V segment lost 4 bases and the J segment 9 bases; nucleotides outside the gene matches: 14. Germline loops: CDR1 SGHAT, CDR2 FQNNGV. In nucleotides, the CDR3 is TGTGCCAGCAGCTCACCCCGCGGGCTAGCGGGAGGTAGTGAGCAGTTCTTC. This gives the protein CASSSPRGLAGGSEQFF.

The V and J genes are TRBV6-4 and TRBJ2-7; 13 nucleotides align to TRBD2. The CDR3 loop spans 13 amino acids. V was clipped by 6 bases and J by 7 bases; unmatched bases: 3. CDR1 and CDR2 (germline): MRHNA, SNTAGT. The CDR3 spells CASSGTSGAEQYF. CDR3 DNA sequence: TGTGCCAGCAGCGGGACTAGCGGGGCTGAGCAGTACTTC.

The J gene is TRBJ2-1, the V gene TRBV5-4, with 9 bases identical to TRBD2. With V trimmed by 2 bases and J by 8 bases, 11 bases remained unmatched. Germline CDR1 reads SGHNT; CDR2 reads YYREEE (reference sequence). The CDR3 runs to 16 residues. The CDR3 spells CASSFYLAGGPDEQFF. The DNA for the CDR3 is TGTGCCAGCAGCTTTTATCTGGCGGGAGGGCCAGATGAGCAGTTCTTC.

The V call is TRBV7-9, the J call TRBJ2-7; TRBD2 aligns across 13 bases. Losses at the gene ends were 5 bases for V and 8 bases for J; bases not matched to a gene: 9. This CDR3 has 15 residues. The germline V gene encodes CDR1 SEHNR and CDR2 FQNEAQ (reference sequence). CDR3 amino acids: CASSKTSGRASQQYF. The CDR3 DNA is TGTGCCAGCAGCAAAACTAGCGGGAGGGCCTCCCAGCAGTACTTC. The whole variable domain, remainder taken from reference TRBV7-9 and TRBJ2-7, is DTGVSQNPRHKITKRGQNVTFRCDPISEHNRLYWYRQTLGQGPEFLTYFQNEAQLEKSRLLSDRFSAERPKGSFSTLEIQRTEQGDSAMYLCASSKTSGRASQQYFGPGTRLTVT.

This clone was detected only a few times. The genes are TRBV2 and TRBJ2-5; D not certain. This CDR3 is 12 amino acids long. Germline CDR1 is SNHLY and CDR2 is FYNNEI. Trimming took 5 bases from V and 1 from J, leaving 5 bases between them. In DNA, the CDR3 is TGTGCCAGCAGTTCTAGCCAAGAGACCCAGTACTTC. Translation gives CASSSSQETQYF.

V usage is TRBV10-3 and J usage is TRBJ2-5; TRBD2 might be the D (5 bases). Trimming removed 4 bases from V and 5 bases from J, with 17 bases in between. Germline V lookup: CDR1 ENHRY, CDR2 SYGVKD. CDR3 size: 15 residues. DNA of the CDR3: TGTGCCATCAGTGCCGACTACGGACCATTCGAGACCCAGTACTTC. It translates to CAISADYGPFETQYF.

CDR3 residues: CASRAGGHWETQYF. For the CDR3, the DNA is TGCGCCAGCAGAGCGGGGGGACATTGGGAGACCCAGTACTTC. This chain connects TRBV5-1 to TRBJ2-5; 9 bases line up with TRBD2. The CDR3 spans 14 residues. The germline gives CDR1 SGHRS, CDR2 YFSETQ. Germline trimming cut 5 bases from V and 5 bases from J; bases unmatched to any gene: 7.

The chain is built from TRBV6-5 and TRBJ2-1; no firm D call. V was trimmed by 8 bases and J by 5 bases, leaving 10 bases between them. Germline CDR1 and CDR2: MNHEY and SVGAGI. The CDR3 totals 12 residues. CDR3 sequence reads: CASRWRNNEQFF. The DNA of the CDR3 is TGTGCCAGCCGGTGGCGGAACAATGAGCAGTTCTTC.

As DNA, the CDR3 is TGTGCCAGCAGAGGTGAGCAGTTCTTC. Translation: CASRGEQFF. The rearrangement joins TRBV25-1 to TRBJ2-1; D is undetermined. The V gene lost 6 bases and the J gene lost 9 bases, with 3 bases spanning the gap. CDR3 length: 9 amino acids. Germline V gene data show CDR1 as MGHDK and CDR2 as SYGVNS.

A few counts support this clone. V is TRBV5-1 and J is TRBJ2-3; no definite D call. CDR3 length: 13 residues. With 5 bases removed from V and 0 bases from J, the gap between germline ends came to 7 bases. Germline V gene lookup returns CDR1 SGHRS and CDR2 YFSETQ. The CDR3, as DNA: TGCGCCAGCAGTAGGCAGAGCACAGATACGCAGTATTTT. Translated, it gives CASSRQSTDTQYF.

Notes on this clone: Other DNA variants within this sample encode the same CDR3. The chain carries TRBV7-2 and TRBJ2-7, with TRBD2 as a possible D gene (6 bases). The CDR3 has 13 amino acids. Trimming removed 1 base at V and 2 bases at J, with 6 bases between. The germline V gene encodes CDR1 SGHTA and CDR2 FQGNSA. The CDR3 loop is CASSLGLAYEQYF. DNA of the CDR3: TGTGCCAGCAGCTTAGGACTAGCCTACGAGCAGTACTTC. Together with reference TRBV7-2 and TRBJ2-7, the CDR3 gives the full variable domain: GAGVSQSPSNKVTEKGKDVELRCDPISGHTALYWYRQSLGQGLEFLIYFQGNSAPDKSGLPSDRFSAERTGGSVSTLTIQRTQQEDSAVYLCASSLGLAYEQYFGPGTRLTVT.

This rearrangement joins TRBV7-9 to TRBJ2-7; 8 nucleotides line up with TRBD1. Unmatched junction bases numbered 4, after V lost 1 base and J lost 5 bases. CDR3 length: 14 residues. Germline CDR1 SEHNR, CDR2 FQNEAQ (reference sequence). This CDR3 reads CASSLGRGRDEQYF. DNA for the CDR3: TGTGCCAGCAGCTTAGGCAGGGGGCGCGACGAGCAGTACTTC.

The J gene is TRBJ2-3, the V gene TRBV10-3, with 12 bases that match TRBD2. The CDR3 has 16 residues. After removal of 5 bases from V and 6 bases from J, the junction contained 9 bases not matched to a gene. CDR1 is ENHRY, CDR2 SYGVKD, per germline. The CDR3 DNA reads TGTGCCATCAGTCGCCTAGCGGGAGGGGTGACGGATACGCAGTATTTT. Residues: CAISRLAGGVTDTQYF.

The V gene is TRBV5-4, the J gene TRBJ1-2; 7 positions match TRBD1. V shed 0 bases, J shed 4 bases, and the junction held 12 bases outside the gene matches. Per the germline V gene, CDR1 is SGHNT and CDR2 is YYREEE (reference sequence). This CDR3 region has 17 residues. CDR3 DNA: TGTGCCAGCAGCTTGGCCTCACGACAGGGCATTCTCTATGGCTACACCTTC. It codes for CASSLASRQGILYGYTF.